The 10 T cell receptor beta chains given below trace back to one sample, sequenced in a study of T cell responses to AZD1222 COVID-19 vaccine. Generated by immunoSEQ multiplex PCR, the TCRdb table keeps only in-frame clones and is missing some. In the table there are some 120,000 clones, roughly nine tenths of which are singletons. Sample: peripheral blood, taken on day 0 of AZD1222 vaccination. The receptors were gathered from an adult in good health.

The CDR3 is CASSQDSVSTSGSLADTQYF. CDR3 nucleotide sequence: TGTGCCAGCAGCCAAGACTCGGTATCGACTAGCGGGAGCCTCGCAGATACGCAGTATTTT. V is TRBV3-1 (or the pseudogene TRBV3-2) and J is TRBJ2-3, with 12 bases lining up with TRBD2. The CDR3 spans 20 residues. With 0 bases clipped from V and 4 bases from J, the junction kept 14 bases outside the gene matches. From germline, CDR1 is LGHDT and CDR2 YNNKEL (reference sequence).

The chain joins TRBV19 to TRBJ1-5; the D is unclear. CDR1 and CDR2 (germline): LNHDA, SQIVND (reference sequence). The CDR3 totals 13 residues. Deletions cut 3 bases from V and 11 bases from J, with 14 bases between. The CDR3 reads CASSISGPSAQHF. The CDR3 DNA is TGTGCCAGTAGTATTTCGGGTCCGTCGGCCCAGCATTTT. The variable domain in full, completed from reference TRBV19 and TRBJ1-5, reads DGGITQSPKYLFRKEGQNVTLSCEQNLNHDAMYWYRQDPGQGLRLIYYSQIVNDFQKGDIAEGYSVSREKKESFPLTVTSAQKNPTAFYLCASSISGPSAQHFGDGTRLSIL.

V and J are TRBV5-1 and TRBJ2-2; D call uncertain. The germline V gene has CDR1 SGHRS and CDR2 YFSETQ. Trimming cost V 2 bases and J 4 bases, with 18 bases left between them. The CDR3 extends over 17 amino acids. The DNA for the CDR3 is TGCGCCAGCAGCTTATTCGGCGTCATGCAGATCACCGGGGAGCTGTTTTTT. Its protein is CASSLFGVMQITGELFF.

This sequence joins TRBV7-9 and TRBJ1-4, with 9 bases matching TRBD1. Germline lookup yields CDR1 SEHNR and CDR2 FQNEAQ (reference sequence). V gave up 2 bases and J gave up 12 bases; unmatched junction bases: 10. This CDR3 spans 15 amino acids. Written as DNA, the CDR3 is TGTGCCAGCAGCTTAAATAGTGGGACAGGGTCTGAACTGTTTTTT. Amino acids: CASSLNSGTGSELFF. Complete variable domain (other parts from reference TRBV7-9 and TRBJ1-4): DTGVSQNPRHKITKRGQNVTFRCDPISEHNRLYWYRQTLGQGPEFLTYFQNEAQLEKSRLLSDRFSAERPKGSFSTLEIQRTEQGDSAMYLCASSLNSGTGSELFFGSGTQLSVL.

This chain connects TRBV4-2 to TRBJ2-3, with 15 bases fitting TRBD2. The CDR3 has 22 amino acids. Germline CDR1 is LGHNA and CDR2 is YNFKEQ. Unmatched junction bases numbered 18, after V lost 4 bases and J lost 1 base. The CDR3, as DNA: TGTGCCAGCAGCCTACAGGGCCCACCCGGGACTAGCGGGAGGTACGGCACAGATACGCAGTATTTT. Protein: CASSLQGPPGTSGRYGTDTQYF.

The chain combines TRBV5-1 with TRBJ1-4; the D is unclear. Germline V gives CDR1 SGHRS, CDR2 YFSETQ. V lost 0 bases to trimming and J lost 8 bases, with 8 bases between them. CDR3 length equals 13 residues. The CDR3 bases are TGCGCCAGCAGCTTGGAGTCTGGGGAAAAACTGTTTTTT. Translated: CASSLESGEKLFF.

The rearrangement links TRBV9 to TRBJ1-1, with D tentatively TRBD1 (5 bases). The CDR3 totals 15 residues. The ends were cut back, 0 bases at V and 2 bases at J, with 11 bases in the middle. Germline CDR1 and CDR2: SGDLS and YYNGEE. The CDR3 spells CASSVDQGKNTEAFF. The DNA for the CDR3 is TGTGCCAGCAGCGTAGACCAGGGTAAAAACACTGAAGCTTTCTTT.

The chain combines TRBV4-1 with TRBJ2-7; D is unresolved. The V end lost 1 base, the J end lost 6 bases, and 19 bases lay between the germline ends. The germline gives CDR1 MGHRA, CDR2 YSYEKL. This CDR3 has 16 residues. CDR3 protein: CASSQGLDLKLGEQYF. The CDR3 DNA sequence: TGCGCCAGCAGCCAAGGATTGGACCTTAAGCTTGGCGAGCAGTACTTC.

This clone was recorded a few times. V gene TRBV9 combines with J gene TRBJ2-7, with D perhaps TRBD1 (5 bases). V lost 2 bases, J lost 6 bases, and 12 bases lay in between. CDR1 and CDR2 from the germline V gene are SGDLS and YYNGEE. This CDR3 contains 13 residues. The chain's CDR3 is CASSVEGAREQYF. Written as DNA, the CDR3 is TGTGCCAGCAGCGTGGAAGGGGCTCGCGAGCAGTACTTC.

The chain is built from TRBV10-3 and TRBJ2-1; no reliable D call. Trimming removed 2 bases at V and 8 bases at J, with 10 bases between. Germline loops: CDR1 ENHRY, CDR2 SYGVKD. The CDR3 is made up of 13 amino acids. The DNA of the CDR3 is TGTGCCATCAGTGAGAGTCTGGGCCATGAGCAGTTCTTC. This translates into CAISESLGHEQFF.